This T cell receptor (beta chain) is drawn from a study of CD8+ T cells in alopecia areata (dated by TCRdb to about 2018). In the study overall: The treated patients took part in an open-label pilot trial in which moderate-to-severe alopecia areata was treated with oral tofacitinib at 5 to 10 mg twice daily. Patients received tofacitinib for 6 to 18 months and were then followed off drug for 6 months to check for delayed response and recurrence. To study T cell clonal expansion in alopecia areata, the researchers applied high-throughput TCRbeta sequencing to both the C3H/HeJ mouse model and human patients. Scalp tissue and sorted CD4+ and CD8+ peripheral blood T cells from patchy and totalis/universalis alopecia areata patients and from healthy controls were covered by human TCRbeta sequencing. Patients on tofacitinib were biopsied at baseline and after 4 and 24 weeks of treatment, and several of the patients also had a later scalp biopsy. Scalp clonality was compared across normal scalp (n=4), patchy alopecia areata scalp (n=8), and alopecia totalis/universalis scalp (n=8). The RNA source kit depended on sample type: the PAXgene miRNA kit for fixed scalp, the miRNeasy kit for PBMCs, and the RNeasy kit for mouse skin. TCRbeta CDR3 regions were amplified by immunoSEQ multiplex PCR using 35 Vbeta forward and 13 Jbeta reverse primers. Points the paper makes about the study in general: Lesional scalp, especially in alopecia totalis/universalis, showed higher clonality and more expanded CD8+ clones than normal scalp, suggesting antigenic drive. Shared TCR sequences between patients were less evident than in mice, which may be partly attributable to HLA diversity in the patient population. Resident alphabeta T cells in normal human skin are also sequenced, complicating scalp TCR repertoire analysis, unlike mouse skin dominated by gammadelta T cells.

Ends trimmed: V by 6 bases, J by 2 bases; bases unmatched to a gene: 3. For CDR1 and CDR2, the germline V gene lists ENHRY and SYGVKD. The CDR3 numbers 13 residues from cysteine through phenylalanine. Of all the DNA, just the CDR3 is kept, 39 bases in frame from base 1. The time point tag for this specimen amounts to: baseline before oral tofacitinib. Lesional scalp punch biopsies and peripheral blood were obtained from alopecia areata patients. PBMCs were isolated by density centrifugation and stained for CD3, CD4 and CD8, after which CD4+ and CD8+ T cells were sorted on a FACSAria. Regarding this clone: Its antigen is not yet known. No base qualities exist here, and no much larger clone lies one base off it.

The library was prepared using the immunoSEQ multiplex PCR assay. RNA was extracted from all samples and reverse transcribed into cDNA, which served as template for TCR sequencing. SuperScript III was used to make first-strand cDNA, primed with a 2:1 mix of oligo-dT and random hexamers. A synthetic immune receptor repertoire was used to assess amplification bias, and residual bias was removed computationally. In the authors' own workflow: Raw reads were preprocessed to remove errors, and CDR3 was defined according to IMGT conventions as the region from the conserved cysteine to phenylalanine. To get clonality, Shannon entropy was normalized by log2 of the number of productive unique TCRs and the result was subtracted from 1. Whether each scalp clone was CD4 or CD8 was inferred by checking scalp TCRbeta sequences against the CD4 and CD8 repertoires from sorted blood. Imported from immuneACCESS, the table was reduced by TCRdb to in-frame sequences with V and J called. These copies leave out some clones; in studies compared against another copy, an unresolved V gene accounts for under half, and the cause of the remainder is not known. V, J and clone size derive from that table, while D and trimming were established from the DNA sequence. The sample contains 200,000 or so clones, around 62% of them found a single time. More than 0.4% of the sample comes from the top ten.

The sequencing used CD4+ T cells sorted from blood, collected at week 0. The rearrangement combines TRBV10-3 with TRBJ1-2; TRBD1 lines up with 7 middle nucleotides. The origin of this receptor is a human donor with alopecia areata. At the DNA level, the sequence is TGTGCCATCAGATTGGGACAGAACTATGGCTACACCTTC. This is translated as CAIRLGQNYGYTF.